This entry is about one TCR beta chain. Which antigen it targets is not known. No quality values exist for individual bases; no much larger clone is one base distant. The CDR3 goes from the cysteine to the phenylalanine over 16 residues. Of the read, only the CDR3 DNA is kept; its 48 bases are in frame from base 1. The germline V gene gives CDR1 as SGHTS and CDR2 as YDEGEE. V and J are trimmed by 2 bases and 1 base, and the gene matches miss 7 bases of the junction. The cohort comprised fewer than 35 patients with locally advanced or metastatic urothelial carcinoma treated at Memorial Sloan Kettering on a trial protocol. Peripheral blood mononuclear cells were collected pretreatment and during treatment, at between 1 and 8 total time points per patient. The Qiagen DNeasy Blood extraction kit was used to purify genomic DNA from total PBMCs and tumor samples. PBMCs were collected pretreatment and during treatment, and were isolated and stored as previously described.

Each PCR received spiked-in synthetic TCR analog templates so that absolute template abundance could be estimated from read counts. Using the immunoSEQ assay, TCRbeta CDR3 regions were amplified from genomic DNA with bias-controlled V and J gene primers. Sequencing of rearranged TCRbeta segments was performed at approximately 20X coverage. Concerning the study's data processing: Sequencing errors were corrected by clustering and CDR3s were annotated against IMGT to assign V, D and J genes. Only productive TCRbeta rearrangements were used in downstream analyses, excluding out-of-frame or stop-codon sequences. Clonality was calculated as one minus the Shannon entropy normalized by the log of the number of unique productive sequences. Fisher's exact test with Benjamini-Hochberg correction, using a cutoff of adjusted p below 0.01, was how clones that differed between time points or between blood and tumor were identified. Entries here come from immuneACCESS through TCRdb and include only in-frame sequences with V and J called. Some clones fail to appear in such tables; in the studies checked, an unresolved V gene covers under half of the shortfall, and the cause of the remainder is unknown. V and J calls and clone size follow that table, whereas D and trimming were derived from the DNA. Recorded for this sample are under 40,000 clones; about 89% of them occurred a single time. The ten largest clones add up to approximately 1.9% of the sample.

This record comes from a study of PD-L1 blockade in urothelial cancer (dated by TCRdb to between 2016 and 2019). With respect to the entire study: Every patient began therapy in 2014 and was given atezolizumab 1,200 mg intravenously every 3 weeks. Durable clinical benefit was achieved by nine patients but not by the remaining 20. Durable clinical benefit was defined as progression-free survival longer than 6 months, and TCR features were also tested against progression-free and overall survival. Blood samples were analyzed at two time points: 3 weeks after treatment start (second dose) and 6 weeks after treatment start. Pretreatment tumor samples and matched peripheral blood, collected serially before and after atezolizumab treatment, underwent TCR sequencing. Twenty-five of 29 patients were males with bladder-origin urothelial cancer, and about two thirds of the roughly 30 reported a prior smoking history. Blood samples gave median yields of about 150,000 T cells and 65,000 to 85,000 unique TCRs, along with a median clonality of approximately 0.08. Under 30 patients had pretreatment blood TCR-seq, some 24 had at least one posttreatment blood collection, and some 24 had tumor TCR-seq. The study, an exploratory multi-omic analysis, examined somatic, immune and clinical correlates of response to PD-L1 blockade with atezolizumab in urothelial cancer. In the same patients, pretreatment tumors underwent whole exome sequencing and RNA sequencing in addition to TCR sequencing. Patients had an ECOG performance status of 0 or 1 and had received between 0 and 3 prior chemotherapy regimens. The study at large found these results: Improved progression-free and overall survival was associated with having pretreatment peripheral blood TCR clonality below the median. Patients with durable benefit showed greater expansion of tumor-associated TCR clones in peripheral blood 3 weeks after starting treatment (n ≈ 22, p = 0.022). Because of the small sample size (n ≈ 31) and the many exploratory analyses performed, the results are intended to be regarded as hypothesis-generating.

The sequence was collected from a man between 60 and 75 years old with urothelial cancer. This specimen consisted of PBMCs, obtained around atezolizumab (anti-PD-L1) treatment. The chain is assembled from TRBV5-8 and TRBJ2-3; TRBD2 lines up with 7 middle nucleotides. The CDR3 reads as follows: CASSFGGRGRTDTQYF. The base sequence is TGTGCCAGCAGCTTTGGGGGGAGGGGTCGCACAGATACGCAGTATTTT.